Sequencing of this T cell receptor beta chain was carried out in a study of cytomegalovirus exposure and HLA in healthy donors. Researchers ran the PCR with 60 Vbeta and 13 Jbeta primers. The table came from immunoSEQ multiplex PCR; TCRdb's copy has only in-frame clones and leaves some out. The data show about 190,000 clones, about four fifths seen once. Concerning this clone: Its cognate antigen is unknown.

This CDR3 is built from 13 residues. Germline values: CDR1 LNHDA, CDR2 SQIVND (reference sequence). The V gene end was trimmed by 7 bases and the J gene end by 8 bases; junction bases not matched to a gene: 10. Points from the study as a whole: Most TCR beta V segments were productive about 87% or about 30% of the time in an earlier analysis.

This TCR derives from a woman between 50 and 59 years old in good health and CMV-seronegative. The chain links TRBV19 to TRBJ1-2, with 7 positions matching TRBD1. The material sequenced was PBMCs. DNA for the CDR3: TGTGCCAGTACCCTCAGGGGGAGGTCCGGCTACACCTTC. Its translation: CASTLRGRSGYTF.